The rows below give T cell receptor beta chains drawn from one sample of a study of cytomegalovirus exposure and HLA in healthy donors. Produced via immunoSEQ multiplex PCR; TCRdb's table is partial and in-frame only. The sample has 130,000 to 150,000 clones, 65% to 75% seen once. The sample consisted of PBMCs. These receptors all stem from a man aged 55 to 70 in good health and CMV-seronegative. Each CDR3 is given with its conserved first and last residue. D genes are given only for firm matches. Clone size is not always given. Where it is, it says once, few, many or a class for expanded clones.

once,TRBJ2-6,TRBV5-1,NA,TGCGCCAGCGGCCCTGGGGGGTCTGGGGCCAACGTCCTGACTTTC,CASGPGGSGANVLTF
NA,TRBJ2-3,TRBV19,TRBD2,TGTGCCAGTACCTTAGCGGGGGGCACAGATACGCAGTATTTT,CASTLAGGTDTQYF
NA,TRBJ2-7,TRBV27,TRBD1,TGTGCCAGCAGTTTTTCTCAGGGGGCAGACTACGAGCAGTACTTC,CASSFSQGADYEQYF
once,TRBJ2-7,TRBV28,TRBD1,TGTGCCAGCAACCCCCCGGGACAGGGTCAATACGAGCAGTACTTC,CASNPPGQGQYEQYF
NA,TRBJ2-7,TRBV9,NA,TGTGCCAGCAGCGTAAGCGGCGGGAACTACGAGCAGTACTTC,CASSVSGGNYEQYF
NA,TRBJ2-5,TRBV27,NA,TGTGCCAGCAGTTGGACAGACCAAGAGACCCAGTACTTC,CASSWTDQETQYF
few,TRBJ1-4,TRBV19,NA,TGTGCCAGTAGTATAGGGAGTGCAACTAATGAAAAACTGTTTTTT,CASSIGSATNEKLFF
few,TRBJ2-7,TRBV7-2,NA,TGTGCCAGCAGCTTTAACTACGAGCAGTACTTC,CASSFNYEQYF
NA,TRBJ1-5,TRBV19,NA,TGTGCCAGTAGTAAGGCAGGGGCCCTCCGCAATCAGCCCCAGCATTTT,CASSKAGALRNQPQHF
NA,TRBJ2-3,TRBV30,NA,TGTGCCTGGGGGCCCGGGGCAGATACGCAGTATTTT,CAWGPGADTQYF
NA,TRBJ2-2,TRBV30,NA,TGTGCCTGGAGTTCCCGCGGGGGCCGGAACACCGGGGAGCTGTTTTTT,CAWSSRGGRNTGELFF
NA,TRBJ2-7,TRBV28,NA,TGTGCCAGCAGGCAGGGTACCTACGAGCAGTACTTC,CASRQGTYEQYF
NA,TRBJ2-3,TRBV18,NA,TGTGCCAGCTCACCGCAGTACGGCACAGATACGCAGTATTTT,CASSPQYGTDTQYF